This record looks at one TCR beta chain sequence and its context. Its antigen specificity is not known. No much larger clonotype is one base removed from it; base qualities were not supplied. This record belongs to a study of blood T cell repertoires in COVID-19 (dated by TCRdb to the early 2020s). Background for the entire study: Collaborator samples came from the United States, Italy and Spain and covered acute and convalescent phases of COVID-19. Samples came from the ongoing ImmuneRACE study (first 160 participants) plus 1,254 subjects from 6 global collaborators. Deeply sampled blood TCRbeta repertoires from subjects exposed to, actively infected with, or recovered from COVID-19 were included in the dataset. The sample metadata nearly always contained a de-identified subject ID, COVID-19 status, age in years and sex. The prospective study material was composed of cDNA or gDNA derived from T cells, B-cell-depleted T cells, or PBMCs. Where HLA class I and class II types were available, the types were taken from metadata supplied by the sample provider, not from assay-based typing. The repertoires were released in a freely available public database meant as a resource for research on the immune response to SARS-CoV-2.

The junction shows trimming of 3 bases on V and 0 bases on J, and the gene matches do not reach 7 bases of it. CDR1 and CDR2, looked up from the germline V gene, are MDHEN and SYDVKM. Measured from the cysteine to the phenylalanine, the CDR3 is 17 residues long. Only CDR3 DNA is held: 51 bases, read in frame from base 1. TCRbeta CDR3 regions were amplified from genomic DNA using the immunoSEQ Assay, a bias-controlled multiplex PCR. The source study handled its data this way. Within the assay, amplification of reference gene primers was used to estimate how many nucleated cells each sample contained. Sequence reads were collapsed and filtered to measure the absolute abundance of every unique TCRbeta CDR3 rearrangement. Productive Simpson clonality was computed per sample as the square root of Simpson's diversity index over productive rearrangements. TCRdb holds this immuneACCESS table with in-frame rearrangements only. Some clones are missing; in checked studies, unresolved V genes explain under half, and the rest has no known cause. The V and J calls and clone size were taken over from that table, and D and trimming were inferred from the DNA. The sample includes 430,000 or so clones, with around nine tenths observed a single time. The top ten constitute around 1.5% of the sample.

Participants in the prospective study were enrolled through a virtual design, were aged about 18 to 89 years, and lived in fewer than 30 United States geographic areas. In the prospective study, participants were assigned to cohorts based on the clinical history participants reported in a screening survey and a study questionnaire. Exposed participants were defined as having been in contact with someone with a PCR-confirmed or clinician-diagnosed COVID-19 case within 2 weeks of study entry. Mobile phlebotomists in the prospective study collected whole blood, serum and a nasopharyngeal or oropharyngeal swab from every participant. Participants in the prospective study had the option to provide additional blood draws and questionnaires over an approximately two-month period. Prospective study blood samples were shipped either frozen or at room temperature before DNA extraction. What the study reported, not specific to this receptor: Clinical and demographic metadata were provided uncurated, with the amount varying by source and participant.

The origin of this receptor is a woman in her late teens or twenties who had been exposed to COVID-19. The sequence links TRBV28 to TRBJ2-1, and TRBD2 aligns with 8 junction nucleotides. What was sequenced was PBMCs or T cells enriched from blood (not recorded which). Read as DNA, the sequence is TGTGCCAGCAGTTTTCCAGCGGGGGTGATCTCCTACAATGAGCAGTTCTTC. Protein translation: CASSFPAGVISYNEQFF.